This T cell receptor beta chain derives from a study of cytomegalovirus exposure and HLA in healthy donors. Use of 60 Vbeta and 13 Jbeta primers characterized the PCR. The repertoire was sequenced with immunoSEQ multiplex PCR; TCRdb's copy has only in-frame clones and lacks some. The sample holds 55,000 to 75,000 clones. V was cut by 4 bases and J by 0 bases, with 14 bases left in between. This CDR3 is 16 amino acids long. Germline lookup yields CDR1 LGHNA and CDR2 YSLEER. This sequence joins TRBV4-3 and TRBJ2-3; D might be TRBD2 (5 bases). The material sequenced was PBMCs. The receptor comes from a male donor in good health and CMV-seronegative. CDR3 region: CASSLGVATSTDTQYF. The CDR3 DNA reads as TGCGCCAGCAGCCTAGGAGTAGCGACTAGCACAGATACGCAGTATTTT.